Listed here is a single T cell receptor (beta chain). The study ran its PCR with 60 Vbeta and 13 Jbeta primers. Profiled with immunoSEQ multiplex PCR; TCRdb holds only in-frame clones, not every one. Among about 150,000 clones, 80% to 85% were seen once, and the ten largest hold almost 2.5%. Germline CDR1 MNHEY, CDR2 SVGAGI. The trim removed 0 bases at V and 2 bases at J, leaving 4 bases unmatched. The CDR3 runs 16 residues. The entry originates in a study of cytomegalovirus exposure and HLA in healthy donors. The receptor's source is a boy aged 2 to 10 in good health and CMV-seronegative. This chain connects TRBV6-5 to TRBJ1-5; 7 positions agree with TRBD1. Sequencing input: PBMCs. The CDR3 DNA reads TGTGCCAGCAGTTACTCGAACAGGGGTGGCAATCAGCCCCAGCATTTT. Amino acid sequence: CASSYSNRGGNQPQHF.